This TCR beta chain was found in a study of identical twins. Notes on the study in general: A cross-sectional statistical analysis, not follow-up of the same donors, supported the conclusions. Insertions were reduced in abundant cord blood beta clonotypes but not in memory repertoires. In zero-insertion analyses, partial confounding could arise from invariant MAIT and iNKT cells.

The CDR3 spans 16 residues. CDR1 SNHLY and CDR2 FYNNEI come from the germline V gene. Template switching added a universal primer site; cDNA carried unique molecular identifiers. TCRdb processed the 5' RACE reads anew with MiXCR; each CDR3 protein has one entry. The table shows 210,000 or so distinct CDR3 sequences, with 6.5% to 8.5% occurring only once. Concerning this clonotype: Its target is not known. One junction end does not reproduce the germline sequence, and a read error may be involved.

The same data also contributed to another study, on yellow fever vaccine responses in identical twins.

The rearrangement uses TRBV2 and TRBJ2-4; a weak D match, TRBD2 (6 bases). Material: memory (CD45RO+) T cells sorted from blood. The origin of this receptor is a woman younger than 35 in good health. The CDR3 reads CTSSPPRDSTKNIQYF. CDR3 sequence (DNA): TGTACCAGCAGCCCTCCCAGGGACTCAACCAAAAACATTCAGTACTTC.